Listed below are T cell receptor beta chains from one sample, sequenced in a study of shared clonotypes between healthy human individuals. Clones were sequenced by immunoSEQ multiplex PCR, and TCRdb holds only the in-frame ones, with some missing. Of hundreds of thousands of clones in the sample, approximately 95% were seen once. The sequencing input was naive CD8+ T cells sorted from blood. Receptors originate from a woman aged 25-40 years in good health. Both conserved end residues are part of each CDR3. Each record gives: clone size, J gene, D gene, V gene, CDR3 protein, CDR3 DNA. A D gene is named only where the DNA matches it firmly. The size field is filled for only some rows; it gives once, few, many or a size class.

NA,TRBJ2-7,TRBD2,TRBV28,CASSLLAGVGEQYF,TGTGCCAGCAGCTTACTAGCGGGAGTGGGCGAGCAGTACTTC
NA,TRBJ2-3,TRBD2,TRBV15,CATSSLAGFTDTQYF,TGTGCCACCAGCAGCTTAGCGGGCTTCACAGATACGCAGTATTTT
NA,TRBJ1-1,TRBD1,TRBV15,CATSRRQGARTEAFF,TGTGCCACCAGCCGAAGACAGGGGGCGCGCACTGAAGCTTTCTTT
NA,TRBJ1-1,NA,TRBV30,CAWSDDGLVNTEAFF,TGTGCCTGGAGCGACGACGGTCTGGTTAACACTGAAGCTTTCTTT
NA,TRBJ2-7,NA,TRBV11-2,CASSLGPGRTREQYF,TGTGCCAGCAGCTTAGGGCCGGGACGTACACGGGAGCAGTACTTC
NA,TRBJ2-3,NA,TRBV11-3,CASSLYSDQDTQYF,TGTGCCAGCAGCTTATACTCCGATCAGGATACGCAGTATTTT
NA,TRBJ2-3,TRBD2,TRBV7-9,CASSRSVAGGPTDTQYF,TGTGCCAGCAGCCGGAGCGTTGCGGGAGGGCCCACAGATACGCAGTATTTT
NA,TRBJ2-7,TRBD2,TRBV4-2,CASSPRVLAESYEQYF,TGTGCCAGCAGCCCACGGGTTCTAGCGGAATCCTACGAGCAGTACTTC
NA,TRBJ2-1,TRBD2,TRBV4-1,CASSSPAGGPGEQFF,TGCGCCAGCAGCTCACCAGCGGGAGGGCCCGGTGAGCAGTTCTTC
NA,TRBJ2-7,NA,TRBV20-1,CSAWREYEQYF,TGCAGTGCCTGGAGAGAGTACGAGCAGTACTTC
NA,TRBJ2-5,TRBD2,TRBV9,CASSTEGLAGDGETQYF,TGTGCCAGCAGCACCGAGGGACTAGCGGGAGATGGGGAGACCCAGTACTTC
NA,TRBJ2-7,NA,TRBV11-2,CASTQSGFYEQYF,TGTGCCAGCACACAATCGGGTTTTTACGAGCAGTACTTC
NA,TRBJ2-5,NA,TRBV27,CASSQTPIGETQYF,TGTGCCAGCAGTCAGACTCCAATAGGGGAGACCCAGTACTTC
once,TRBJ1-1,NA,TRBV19,CASSMAGLGNTEAFF,TGTGCCAGTAGTATGGCGGGTCTTGGGAACACTGAAGCTTTCTTT
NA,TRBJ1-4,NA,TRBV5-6,CASSYAGWEKLFF,TGTGCCAGCAGCTACGCAGGGTGGGAAAAACTGTTTTTT
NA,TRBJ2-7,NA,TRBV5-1,CASSGSGRSWEQYF,TGCGCCAGCAGCGGGAGTGGAAGGAGCTGGGAGCAGTACTTC
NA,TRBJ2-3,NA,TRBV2,CASVEDTQYF,TGTGCCAGCGTGGAGGATACGCAGTATTTT
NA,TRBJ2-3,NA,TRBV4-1,CASSQGVIGTAGDTQYF,TGCGCCAGCAGCCAAGGCGTAATTGGGACCGCCGGGGATACGCAGTATTTT
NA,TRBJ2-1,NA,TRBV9,CASSSPGAGNEQFF,TGTGCCAGCAGCTCCCCGGGCGCGGGCAATGAGCAGTTCTTC
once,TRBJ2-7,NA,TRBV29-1,CSGYDSYYEQYF,TGCAGCGGCTACGACAGCTACTACGAGCAGTACTTC
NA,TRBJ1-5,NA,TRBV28,CASSLGVTNQPQHF,TGTGCCAGCAGTCTAGGAGTAACCAATCAGCCCCAGCATTTT
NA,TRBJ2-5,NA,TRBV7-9,CASNPSSETQYF,TGTGCCAGTAATCCTAGTTCGGAGACCCAGTACTTC
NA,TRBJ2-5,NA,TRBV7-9,CASSPPGLGPERQETQYF,TGTGCCAGCAGCCCCCCGGGGCTAGGACCCGAAAGACAAGAGACCCAGTACTTC
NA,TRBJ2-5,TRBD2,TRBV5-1,CASRVGGGPRETQYF,TGCGCCAGCAGGGTTGGGGGAGGGCCGAGAGAGACCCAGTACTTC